These 32 T cell receptor beta chains originate from one sample sequenced in a study of shared clonotypes between healthy human individuals. The table came from immunoSEQ multiplex PCR; TCRdb's copy has only in-frame clones and leaves some out. Of hundreds of thousands of clones listed, roughly 95% are singletons. Naive CD8 cells lacked CD45RO, underwent positive selection for CCR7 and left out terminally differentiated effector memory CD45RA+ cells. Sequencing was carried out using naive CD8+ T cells sorted from blood. Receptor source: a woman between 25 and 40 years old in good health.

The gene calls are TRBV7-8 and TRBJ1-6; perhaps TRBD1 as D (6 bases). This CDR3 is built from 15 residues. Germline V gene sequence: CDR1 SGHVS, CDR2 FQNEAQ. Trimming pared 3 bases from V and 7 bases from J, leaving 13 bases between. CDR3 sequence reads: CASSFTGQKNSPLHF. CDR3 in DNA: TGTGCCAGCAGCTTTACTGGACAGAAAAATTCACCCCTCCACTTT.

The chain joins TRBV5-1 to TRBJ2-7, with a weak D call TRBD1 (5 bases). This CDR3 spans 12 amino acids. The germline CDR1 and CDR2 sequences are SGHRS and YFSETQ. V dropped 6 bases and J dropped 6 bases, with 13 bases sitting between them. As DNA, the CDR3 is TGCGCCAGCAAGGGGCAGGGAAGCGAGCAGTACTTC. Encoded protein: CASKGQGSEQYF.

As for this clone: This may stem from a read error, because a much larger clone lies one nucleotide away. The J gene is TRBJ2-7, the V gene TRBV27; D ambiguous. In germline, CDR1 is MNHEY, CDR2 SMNVEV (reference sequence). The ends were cut back, 2 bases at V and 2 bases at J, with 1 base in the middle. This CDR3 has 11 amino acids. CDR3 nucleotides: TGTGCCAGCAGTTTAGCCTACGAGCAGTACTTC. This encodes CASSLAYEQYF.

This clone has only one observation. This rearrangement joins TRBV7-8 to TRBJ2-3; the D gene could be TRBD1 or TRBD2 (5 bases each). The CDR3 contains 14 residues. The V gene's germline CDR1 is SGHVS and CDR2 FQNEAQ. Trimming shortened V by 1 base and J by 6 bases, and 11 bases separated the two germline ends. In nucleotides, the CDR3 is TGTGCCAGCAGCTTAGTGAGGGGAGAGGATACGCAGTATTTT. Its translation is CASSLVRGEDTQYF.

The chain has TRBV27 and TRBJ2-7; D perhaps matches TRBD1 (5 bases). CDR1 is MNHEY and CDR2 is SMNVEV in the germline V gene (reference sequence). V was cut by 6 bases and J by 2 bases, with 8 bases left in between. This CDR3 spans 12 amino acids. Here the CDR3 DNA reads TGTGCCAGCAGGATGGGGCCCTACGAGCAGTACTTC. This encodes CASRMGPYEQYF.

Note on this clone: Other DNA sequences in this specimen translate into the identical CDR3. The chain links TRBV28 to TRBJ2-7, with unresolved D. Deletions cut 3 bases from V and 2 bases from J, with 5 bases between. CDR3 length equals 12 residues. Looked up from germline, CDR1 is MDHEN and CDR2 is SYDVKM. The DNA of the CDR3 is TGTGCCAGCAGTTTCGGCACCTACGAGCAGTACTTC. Residues: CASSFGTYEQYF.

The chain combines TRBV18 with TRBJ2-2; no clear D. This CDR3 is built from 18 residues. CDR1 KGHSH and CDR2 LQKENI come from the germline V gene. The germline V and J ends were trimmed by 2 bases and 0 bases, with 16 bases remaining between them. In DNA form, the CDR3 reads TGTGCCAGCTCACCAGTCCCCCACAACCCTACGAACACCGGGGAGCTGTTTTTT. This codes for CASSPVPHNPTNTGELFF.

CDR3 region: CASSVAGSANTEAFF. CDR3 bases: TGTGCCAGCAGCGTAGCCGGCAGCGCGAACACTGAAGCTTTCTTT. The chain uses TRBV9 and TRBJ1-1; unclear D gene. This CDR3 contains 15 residues. The V gene lost 0 bases and the J gene lost 1 base, with 10 bases spanning the gap. Germline CDR1 reads SGDLS; CDR2 reads YYNGEE.

This sequence joins TRBV6-5 and TRBJ2-5, with 7 bases identical to TRBD1. The germline V gene encodes CDR1 MNHEY and CDR2 SVGAGI. CDR3 size: 15 residues. V shed 6 bases, J shed 9 bases, and the junction held 16 bases outside the gene matches. The CDR3 DNA follows: TGTGCCAGCAGAGTCGATGGGGGAAGACAGGGTTCCCAGTACTTC. Residues: CASRVDGGRQGSQYF.

This chain connects TRBV4-1 to TRBJ2-7; TRBD1 might be the D (6 bases). Germline-derived CDR1 and CDR2 are MGHRA and YSYEKL. The CDR3 is 13 residues long. V gave up 1 base and J gave up 5 bases, with 9 bases separating them. CDR3 loop: CASSQVGGNEQYF. CDR3 in DNA: TGCGCCAGCAGCCAAGTTGGGGGCAACGAGCAGTACTTC.

The chain links TRBV5-6 to TRBJ2-1, with D perhaps matching TRBD2 (5 bases). The V and J ends lost 6 bases and 0 bases respectively, with 7 bases between them. Germline CDR1 is SGHDT and CDR2 is YYEEEE. The CDR3 contains 13 residues. The chain's CDR3 is CASMGSSYNEQFF. As DNA, the CDR3 is TGTGCCAGCATGGGGAGCTCCTACAATGAGCAGTTCTTC.

The chain is built from TRBV4-1 and TRBJ2-2; 10 bases are a match to TRBD2. Losses at the gene ends were 3 bases for V and 6 bases for J; bases not matched to a gene: 7. The CDR3 contains 16 residues. Germline-derived CDR1 and CDR2 are MGHRA and YSYEKL. In nucleotides, the CDR3 is TGCGCCAGCAGCCAGGAAAGCGGGAGGGCCGCCGGGGAGCTGTTTTTT. Amino acid sequence: CASSQESGRAAGELFF.

CDR3 protein: CASSDQGWWRDKDTGELFF. The CDR3 DNA sequence: TGTGCCAGCAGTGACCAGGGGTGGTGGCGGGATAAGGACACCGGGGAGCTGTTTTTT. This chain links TRBV6-1 with TRBJ2-2; D may match TRBD1 or TRBD2 (6 bases each). The CDR3 spans 19 residues. V lost 3 bases and J 3 bases, leaving 23 bases between the germline ends. CDR1 is MNHNS, CDR2 SASEGT, per germline.

V gene TRBV29-1 combines with J gene TRBJ2-7; 9 nucleotides align to TRBD1. The trim removed 7 bases at V and 5 bases at J, leaving 6 bases unmatched. The CDR3 covers 12 residues. Germline V gene lookup returns CDR1 SQVTM and CDR2 ANQGSEA. This CDR3 is CSAVGQGNEQYF. In DNA form, the CDR3 reads TGCAGCGCTGTGGGACAGGGCAACGAGCAGTACTTC.

The J gene is TRBJ1-3, the V gene TRBV11-2, with D possibly matching TRBD1 (6 bases). Per germline, CDR1 SGHAT and CDR2 FQNNGV. Trimming shortened V by 5 bases and J by 0 bases, and 14 bases separated the two germline ends. This CDR3 has 16 amino acids. CDR3 coding DNA: TGTGCCAGCAGCCCCCTAGGGACACTCTCTGGAAACACCATATATTTT. Translated: CASSPLGTLSGNTIYF.

The chain links TRBV7-2 to TRBJ1-2; TRBD1 might be the D (6 bases). V lost 5 bases to trimming and J lost 4 bases, with 14 bases between them. This CDR3 contains 14 residues. Germline CDR1 is SGHTA and CDR2 is FQGNSA. For the CDR3, the DNA is TGTGCCAGCAGCCCGCGGGGGGCAGGCTATGGCTACACCTTC. Encoded protein: CASSPRGAGYGYTF.

V is TRBV28 and J is TRBJ2-7; 8 bases map to TRBD2. CDR1 MDHEN and CDR2 SYDVKM come from the germline V gene. The CDR3 contains 15 residues. V lost 1 base to trimming and J lost 4 bases; unmatched junction nucleotides: 6. The CDR3 loop is CASSLLEAGAYEQYF. In DNA form, the CDR3 reads TGTGCCAGCAGTTTATTAGAAGCGGGAGCTTACGAGCAGTACTTC.

This clone was observed once. V usage is TRBV19 and J usage is TRBJ1-2; 10 nucleotides agree with TRBD1. CDR1 is LNHDA and CDR2 is SQIVND in the germline V gene (reference sequence). The J segment lost 8 bases and the V segment lost 6 bases, leaving 9 bases of the junction unmatched. The CDR3 spans 14 residues. The CDR3 loop reads CASSLDRGLVGYTF. CDR3 in DNA: TGTGCCAGTAGCCTCGACAGGGGGCTTGTGGGCTACACCTTC. Supplemented by reference TRBV19 and TRBJ1-2, the full variable domain reads DGGITQSPKYLFRKEGQNVTLSCEQNLNHDAMYWYRQDPGQGLRLIYYSQIVNDFQKGDIAEGYSVSREKKESFPLTVTSAQKNPTAFYLCASSLDRGLVGYTFGSGTRLTVV.

This clone has just a few counts. The chain is built from TRBV27 and TRBJ1-5; D uncertain. Germline assignment: CDR1 MNHEY and CDR2 SMNVEV (reference sequence). The ends were cut back, 3 bases at V and 3 bases at J, with 6 bases in the middle. The CDR3 runs 13 residues. The CDR3 is CASSLFDNQPQHF. The CDR3 DNA follows: TGTGCCAGCAGTTTGTTTGACAATCAGCCCCAGCATTTT.

V gene TRBV10-2 combines with J gene TRBJ1-2; no definite D call. Germline CDR1 reads WSHSY; CDR2 reads SAAADI. The CDR3 sequence is 13 residues long. The germline V and J ends were trimmed by 5 bases and 0 bases, with 7 bases remaining between them. CDR3 amino acids: CASSFGSNYGYTF. In DNA, the CDR3 is TGCGCCAGCAGTTTCGGTTCTAACTATGGCTACACCTTC.

Only a few counts were recorded for this clone. Other DNA sequences from this sample encode an identical CDR3 as well. The chain couples TRBV4-1 to TRBJ1-1, with no clear D. The germline V gene encodes CDR1 MGHRA and CDR2 YSYEKL. V shed 1 base and J shed 0 bases, with 3 bases lying between them. This CDR3 has 13 residues. CDR3 sequence: CASSQVLNTEAFF. The CDR3 DNA reads TGCGCCAGCAGCCAAGTATTGAACACTGAAGCTTTCTTT.

The rearrangement uses TRBV13 and TRBJ2-7; D ambiguous. Germline CDR1 is PRHDT and CDR2 is FYEKMQ (reference sequence). CDR3 length: 14 residues. V was clipped by 0 bases and J by 3 bases, with 9 bases between them. The CDR3 nucleotides are TGTGCCAGCAGCTTAGGAGGGAACCTCTACGAGCAGTACTTC. This gives the protein CASSLGGNLYEQYF.

This clone has just a few counts. The genes are TRBV10-1 and TRBJ2-2; tentative D call: TRBD1 (5 bases). The CDR3 is 14 residues long. CDR1 and CDR2 (germline): WNHNN, SYGVQD (reference sequence). Trimming left V 2 bases short and J 1 base short, with 5 bases between. The chain's CDR3 is CASSETGNTGELFF. In DNA, the CDR3 is TGCGCCAGCAGTGAGACAGGGAACACCGGGGAGCTGTTTTTT.

Comments on this clone: One end of the junction is discordant with germline, which a read error may explain. V is TRBV2 and J is TRBJ2-2; D may be TRBD2 (6 bases). Per the germline V gene, CDR1 is SNHLY and CDR2 is FYNNEI. The CDR3 consists of 15 residues. DNA of the CDR3: TGTGCCAGCAGAGAAGGAGGGCCGGGGACCGGGGAGCTGTTTTTT. Its protein is CASREGGPGTGELFF.

This clone appeared once. V gene TRBV28 combines with J gene TRBJ2-1; TRBD1 is a possible D gene (5 bases). CDR1 MDHEN and CDR2 SYDVKM come from the germline V gene. This CDR3 has 15 amino acids. V was pared by 2 bases and J by 9 bases, with 17 bases between. The CDR3 sequence: CASSLLLQGRVEQFF. In DNA form, the CDR3 reads TGTGCCAGCAGTTTACTACTTCAGGGAAGGGTTGAGCAGTTCTTC. The whole variable domain, filled in from reference TRBV28 and TRBJ2-1, reads DVKVTQSSRYLVKRTGEKVFLECVQDMDHENMFWYRQDPGLGLRLIYFSYDVKMKEKGDIPEGYSVSREKKERFSLILESASTNQTSMYLCASSLLLQGRVEQFFGPGTRLTVL.

The chain is built from TRBV15 and TRBJ2-7; D is possibly TRBD1 or TRBD2 (5 bases each). CDR3 size: 14 residues. V was cut by 1 base and J by 2 bases, with 9 bases left in between. The germline V gene encodes CDR1 LNHNV and CDR2 YYDKDF (reference sequence). This CDR3 is CATSRAGTPYEQYF. The CDR3 DNA sequence: TGTGCCACCAGCAGAGCAGGGACCCCCTACGAGCAGTACTTC. The full variable domain, completed using reference TRBV15 and TRBJ2-7, is DAMVIQNPRYQVTQFGKPVTLSCSQTLNHNVMYWYQQKSSQAPKLLFHYYDKDFNNEADTPDNFQSRRPNTSFCFLDIRSPGLGDTAMYLCATSRAGTPYEQYFGPGTRLTVT.

V and J are TRBV13 and TRBJ2-2, with 8 bases lining up with TRBD1. After removal of 5 bases from V and 2 bases from J, the junction contained 4 bases not matched to a gene. CDR1 is PRHDT and CDR2 is FYEKMQ in the germline V gene (reference sequence). The CDR3 covers 15 residues. This CDR3 is CASSPDRVNTGELFF. CDR3 bases: TGTGCCAGCAGCCCGGACAGGGTTAACACCGGGGAGCTGTTTTTT.

The V and J genes are TRBV7-8 and TRBJ1-5; D gene ambiguous. The CDR3 consists of 15 residues. CDR1 is SGHVS and CDR2 is FQNEAQ in the germline V gene. With 3 bases removed from V and 1 base from J, the gap between germline ends came to 10 bases. The CDR3 loop is CASSFSEYSNQPQHF. CDR3 nucleotide sequence: TGTGCCAGCAGCTTCTCGGAGTACAGCAATCAGCCCCAGCATTTT.

The genes are TRBV9 and TRBJ2-2; TRBD2 agrees at 11 bases. Unmatched junction bases numbered 14, after V lost 3 bases and J lost 1 base. Germline V gives CDR1 SGDLS, CDR2 YYNGEE. CDR3 size: 20 residues. CDR3: CASSATENLAGGRNTGELFF. The CDR3 DNA follows: TGTGCCAGCAGCGCGACCGAGAACTTAGCGGGAGGGCGGAACACCGGGGAGCTGTTTTTT.

The chain joins TRBV27 to TRBJ1-4, with D hard to call. This CDR3 contains 12 residues. CDR1 and CDR2 (germline): MNHEY, SMNVEV (reference sequence). V was pared by 3 bases and J by 8 bases, with 7 bases between. This CDR3 reads CASSLSREKLFF. The CDR3 DNA sequence: TGTGCCAGCAGTTTGAGTCGCGAAAAACTGTTTTTT.

Worth noting for this clone: Other DNA sequences in this specimen translate into the identical CDR3. The J gene is TRBJ2-5, the V gene TRBV27, with D uncertain. Deletions cut 1 base from V and 5 bases from J, with 5 bases between. Germline V gene sequence: CDR1 MNHEY, CDR2 SMNVEV (reference sequence). The CDR3 sequence is 12 residues long. CDR3 loop: CASSLLGETQYF. CDR3 in DNA: TGTGCCAGCAGTTTATTGGGCGAGACCCAGTACTTC.

The rearrangement links TRBV2 to TRBJ2-5, with D unclear. The J call is uncertain, as TRBJ2-7 better fits the DNA end. Per the germline V gene, CDR1 is SNHLY and CDR2 is FYNNEI. This CDR3 is 12 amino acids long. The DNA for the CDR3 is TGTGCCAGCAGTCCTAGTAGCTACGAGCAGTACTTC. This gives the protein CASSPSSYEQYF.